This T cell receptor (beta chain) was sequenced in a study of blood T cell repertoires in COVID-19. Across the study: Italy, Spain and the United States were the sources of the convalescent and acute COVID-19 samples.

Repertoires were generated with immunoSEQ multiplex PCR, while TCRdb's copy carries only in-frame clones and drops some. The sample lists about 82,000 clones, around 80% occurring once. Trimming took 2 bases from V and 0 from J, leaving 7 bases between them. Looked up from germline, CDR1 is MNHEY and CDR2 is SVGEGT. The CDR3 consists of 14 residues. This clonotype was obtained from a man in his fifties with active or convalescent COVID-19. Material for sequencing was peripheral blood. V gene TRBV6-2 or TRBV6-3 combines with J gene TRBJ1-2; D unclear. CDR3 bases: TGTGCCAGCAGTTACAGAGTTTCTAACTATGGCTACACCTTC. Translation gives CASSYRVSNYGYTF.